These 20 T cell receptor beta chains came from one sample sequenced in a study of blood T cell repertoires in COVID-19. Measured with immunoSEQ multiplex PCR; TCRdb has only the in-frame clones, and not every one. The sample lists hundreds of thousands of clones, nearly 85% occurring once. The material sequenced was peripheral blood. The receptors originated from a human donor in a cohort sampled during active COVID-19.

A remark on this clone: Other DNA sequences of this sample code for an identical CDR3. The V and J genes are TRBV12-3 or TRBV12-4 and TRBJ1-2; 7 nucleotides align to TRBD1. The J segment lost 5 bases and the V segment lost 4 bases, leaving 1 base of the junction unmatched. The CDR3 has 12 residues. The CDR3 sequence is CASSSGGYGYTF. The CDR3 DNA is TGTGCCAGCAGTTCAGGGGGATATGGCTACACCTTC.

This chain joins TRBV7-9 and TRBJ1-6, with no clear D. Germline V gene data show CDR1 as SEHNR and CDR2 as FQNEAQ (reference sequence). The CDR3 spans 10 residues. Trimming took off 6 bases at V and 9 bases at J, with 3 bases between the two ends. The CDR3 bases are TGTGCCAGCAGTCGTTCACCCCTCCACTTT. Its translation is CASSRSPLHF.

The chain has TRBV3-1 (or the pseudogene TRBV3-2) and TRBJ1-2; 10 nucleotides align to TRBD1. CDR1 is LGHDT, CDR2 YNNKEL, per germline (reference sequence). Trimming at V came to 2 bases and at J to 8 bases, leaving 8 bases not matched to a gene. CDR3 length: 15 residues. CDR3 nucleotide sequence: TGTGCCAGCAGCCAACCATGGGACAGGGGCAGCGGCTACACCTTC. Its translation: CASSQPWDRGSGYTF.

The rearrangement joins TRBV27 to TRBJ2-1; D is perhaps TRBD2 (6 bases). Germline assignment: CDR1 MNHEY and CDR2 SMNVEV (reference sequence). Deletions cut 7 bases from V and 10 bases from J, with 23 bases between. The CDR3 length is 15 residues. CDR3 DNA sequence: TGTGCCAGCATCCACGGCGGGGCAGCCCCTGGAGAGCAGTTCTTC. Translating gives CASIHGGAAPGEQFF.

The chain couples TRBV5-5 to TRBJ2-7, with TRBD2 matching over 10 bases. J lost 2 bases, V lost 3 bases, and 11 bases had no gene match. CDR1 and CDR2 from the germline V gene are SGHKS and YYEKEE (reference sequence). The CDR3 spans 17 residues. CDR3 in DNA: TGTGCCAGCAGCTCCAGAGCGACTAGCGGGTCGGCCTACGAGCAGTACTTC. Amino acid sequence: CASSSRATSGSAYEQYF.

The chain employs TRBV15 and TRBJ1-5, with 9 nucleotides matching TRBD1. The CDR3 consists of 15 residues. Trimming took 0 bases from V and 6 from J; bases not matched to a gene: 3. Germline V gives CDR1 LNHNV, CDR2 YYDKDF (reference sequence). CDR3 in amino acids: CATSREQGAFQPQHF. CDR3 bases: TGTGCCACCAGCAGAGAACAGGGGGCTTTTCAGCCCCAGCATTTT.

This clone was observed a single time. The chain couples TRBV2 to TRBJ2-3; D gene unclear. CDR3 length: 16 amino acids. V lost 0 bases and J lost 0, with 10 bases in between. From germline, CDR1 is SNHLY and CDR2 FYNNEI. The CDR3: CASSEAGVDSTDTQYF. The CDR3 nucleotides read TGTGCCAGCAGTGAAGCAGGAGTTGATAGCACAGATACGCAGTATTTT.

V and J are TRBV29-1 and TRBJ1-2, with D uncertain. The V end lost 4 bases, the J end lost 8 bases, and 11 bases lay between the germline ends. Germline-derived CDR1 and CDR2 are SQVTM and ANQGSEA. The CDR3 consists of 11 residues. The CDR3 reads CSVAWSLGYTF. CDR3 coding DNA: TGCAGCGTTGCATGGAGTCTGGGCTACACCTTC. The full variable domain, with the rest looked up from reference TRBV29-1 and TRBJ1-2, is SAVISQKPSRDICQRGTSLTIQCQVDSQVTMMFWYRQQPGQSLTLIATANQGSEATYESGFVIDKFPISRPNLTFSTLTVSNMSPEDSSIYLCSVAWSLGYTFGSGTRLTVV.

CDR3 nucleotide sequence: TGTGCCAGCAGAGCGGGAAGGGCCTCCTACGAGCAGTACTTC. Translation: CASRAGRASYEQYF. The V gene is TRBV2, the J gene TRBJ2-7, with TRBD2 identical over 7 bases. J lost 0 bases, V lost 6 bases, and 5 bases had no gene match. The germline V gene encodes CDR1 SNHLY and CDR2 FYNNEI. The CDR3 has 14 residues. The variable domain in full, with the rest retrieved from reference TRBV2 and TRBJ2-7, is EPEVTQTPSHQVTQMGQEVILRCVPISNHLYFYWYRQILGQKVEFLVSFYNNEISEKSEIFDDQFSVERPDGSNFTLKIRSTKLEDSAMYFCASRAGRASYEQYFGPGTRLTVT.

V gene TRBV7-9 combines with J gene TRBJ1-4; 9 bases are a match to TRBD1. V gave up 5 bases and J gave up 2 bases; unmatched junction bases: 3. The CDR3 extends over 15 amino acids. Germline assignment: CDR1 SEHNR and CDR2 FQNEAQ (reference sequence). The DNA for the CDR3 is TGTGCCAGCAGCCTACAGGGGGCCACTAATGAAAAACTGTTTTTT. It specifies CASSLQGATNEKLFF.

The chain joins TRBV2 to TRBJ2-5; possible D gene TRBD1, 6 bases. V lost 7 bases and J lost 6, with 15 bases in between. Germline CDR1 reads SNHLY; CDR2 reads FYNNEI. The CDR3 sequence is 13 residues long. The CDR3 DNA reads TGTGCCAGCACCGGAACAGGGACGAAGACCCAGTACTTC. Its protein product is CASTGTGTKTQYF.

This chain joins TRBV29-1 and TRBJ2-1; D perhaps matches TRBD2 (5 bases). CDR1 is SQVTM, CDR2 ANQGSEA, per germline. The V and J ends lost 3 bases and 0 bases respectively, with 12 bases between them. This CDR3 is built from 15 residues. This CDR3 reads CSVERVWSSYNEQFF. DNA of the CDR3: TGCAGCGTTGAGAGGGTGTGGAGCTCCTACAATGAGCAGTTCTTC.

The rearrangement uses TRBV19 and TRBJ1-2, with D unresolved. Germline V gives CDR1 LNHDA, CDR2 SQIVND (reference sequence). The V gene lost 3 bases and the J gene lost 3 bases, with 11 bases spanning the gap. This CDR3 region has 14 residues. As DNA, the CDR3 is TGTGCCAGTAGTATGCAAGCCCAGGACTATGGCTACACCTTC. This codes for CASSMQAQDYGYTF.

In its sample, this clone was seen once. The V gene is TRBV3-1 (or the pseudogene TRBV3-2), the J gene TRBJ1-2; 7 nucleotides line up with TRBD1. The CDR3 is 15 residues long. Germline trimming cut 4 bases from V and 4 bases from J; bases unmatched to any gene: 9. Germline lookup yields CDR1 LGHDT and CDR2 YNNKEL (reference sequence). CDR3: CASSPEAGGGYGYTF. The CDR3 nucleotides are TGTGCCAGCAGCCCTGAAGCAGGGGGAGGCTATGGCTACACCTTC.

The CDR3 loop reads CASSSRTGTNSPLHF. The CDR3, as DNA: TGTGCCAGCAGTTCAAGGACAGGGACGAATTCACCCCTCCACTTT. This chain uses TRBV6-6 with TRBJ1-6; TRBD1 aligns across 8 bases. Germline CDR1 reads MNHNY; CDR2 reads SVGAGI (reference sequence). V was pared by 4 bases and J by 7 bases, with 6 bases of the junction left unmatched. The CDR3 runs 15 residues.

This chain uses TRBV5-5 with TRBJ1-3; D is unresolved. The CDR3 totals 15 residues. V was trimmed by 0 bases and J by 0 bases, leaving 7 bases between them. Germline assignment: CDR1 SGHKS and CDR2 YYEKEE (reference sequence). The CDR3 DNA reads TGTGCCAGCAGCTTGGATTCACACTCTGGAAACACCATATATTTT. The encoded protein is CASSLDSHSGNTIYF.

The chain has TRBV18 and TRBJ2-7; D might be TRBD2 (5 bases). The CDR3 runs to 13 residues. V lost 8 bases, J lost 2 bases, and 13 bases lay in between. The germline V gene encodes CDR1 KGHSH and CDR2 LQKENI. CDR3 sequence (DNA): TGTGCCAGCCAGGCGCTCGGGACCTACGAGCAGTACTTC. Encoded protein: CASQALGTYEQYF.

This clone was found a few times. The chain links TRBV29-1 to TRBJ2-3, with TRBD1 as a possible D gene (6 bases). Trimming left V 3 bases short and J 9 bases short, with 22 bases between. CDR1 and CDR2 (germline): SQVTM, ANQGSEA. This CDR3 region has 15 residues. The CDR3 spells CSVDTPMGAVDTQYF. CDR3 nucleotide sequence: TGCAGCGTTGACACACCAATGGGGGCGGTGGACACGCAGTATTTT.

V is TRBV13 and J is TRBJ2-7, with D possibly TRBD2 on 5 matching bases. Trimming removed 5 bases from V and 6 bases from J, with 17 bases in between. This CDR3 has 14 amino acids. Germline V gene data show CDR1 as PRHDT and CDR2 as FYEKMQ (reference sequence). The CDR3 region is CASSPSSRSGEQYF. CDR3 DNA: TGTGCCAGCAGCCCATCGAGCAGGAGCGGCGAGCAGTACTTC.

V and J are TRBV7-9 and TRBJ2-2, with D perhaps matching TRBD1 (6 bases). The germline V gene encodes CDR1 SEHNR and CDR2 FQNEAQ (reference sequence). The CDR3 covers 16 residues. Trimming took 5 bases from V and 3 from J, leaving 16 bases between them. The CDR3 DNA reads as TGTGCCAGCAGCCGCAGCCGGGACACCTACACCGGGGAGCTGTTTTTT. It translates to CASSRSRDTYTGELFF.